This TCR beta chain comes out of a study of T-cell memory formation after mild COVID-19 (dated by TCRdb to the early 2020s). Regarding the research as a whole: Most TCR sequence clusters were specific to one of the two donors. Longitudinal TCRalpha and TCRbeta repertoire sequencing tracked T-cell clones expanding and contracting after mild COVID-19 in a couple of donors. Two young, previously healthy adult volunteers, one female and one male, were included in the cohort.

This clonotype has just a few counts. The target of this receptor is not known. No base quality values were provided; no much bigger clone lies one nucleotide off. Ficoll-Paque density gradient centrifugation was the method used to isolate PBMCs. The germline ends are 16 bases apart after V is trimmed by 1 base and J by 0 bases. The germline V gene (reference sequence) supplies CDR1 SGHKS and CDR2 YYEKEE. From the cysteine up to the phenylalanine, the CDR3 has a length of 17 residues. The CDR3 DNA has 51 bases and is translated from base 1. The reads were generated on an Illumina NovaSeq 6000. TCRalpha and TCRbeta cDNA libraries were built by 5'RACE with constant-segment primers, adding sample barcodes and unique molecular identifiers. Trizol reagent was used to extract RNA from every sample. Library amplification was performed in two PCR steps, and a second sample barcode and Illumina TruSeq adapters were introduced in the second step. Sequencing of libraries was performed on an Illumina NovaSeq with 2 x 150 bp paired-end reads. Per the authors' processing: Demultiplexing of reads and collapsing into UMI-guided consensus sequences were performed with migec v1.2.7. Using mixcr v2.1.11, UMI consensuses were aligned to TRA and TRB V and J templates and then assembled into clonotypes. Expanded or contracted clonotypes were those called significant by both edgeR and NoisET, with noise models trained on biological replicates. For edgeR calls, the cutoffs were a false discovery rate-adjusted p below 0.01 and a log2 fold-change threshold of 1. As an exploratory analysis of dynamics, max-normalized trajectories of the 1000 most abundant clonotypes were examined by PCA with hierarchical clustering. Separately sequenced CD4+ and CD8+ repertoires were used to assign the CD4 or CD8 phenotype of responding clones. In TCRdb, the public reads were trimmed at Q25 with fastp and aligned with MiXCR, with productive beta chains retained. Every distinct CDR3 protein forms one entry, paired with its most common genes and DNA. The V and J calls were determined by TCRdb, not by the authors. In this sample the table shows 75,000 to 90,000 distinct CDR3 sequences, approximately 14% of which occur a single time. The top ten constitute 30% to 35% of the sample.

Beyond this particular receptor, the publication reports: Clones contracting from day 15 to 85 had balanced CD4/CD8 phenotypes, while a second wave expanding from day 15 to 37 was biased towards CD4+. The study covered only two mild cases, and larger cohorts including severe cases with pre-infection samples were considered necessary. Contracting CD4+ clones appeared mostly in the CM and EM memory subsets, whereas CD8+ clones were enriched in EMRA. Some responding clones were detected in pre-infection memory, which suggested that pre-existing cross-reactive memory T cells had joined the SARS-CoV-2 response. SARS-CoV-2 specificity of the second-wave clones peaking on day 37 was not confirmed.

Sequencing input: PBMCs or a T cell subset sorted from them (not recorded which). The receptor was derived from an adult woman who had mild COVID-19 (a few samples of this study predate the infection). The sample titles of this study are shuffled in the database, so cell type and time point are left out; the donor was told from shared clones. Rearrangement joined TRBV5-5 to TRBJ1-1, and possibly TRBD1, on 6 matching bases. The CDR3 corresponds to CASSLQGIGLVNTEAFF. In nucleotides, the sequence is TGTGCCAGCAGCTTGCAGGGGATCGGGTTGGTGAACACTGAAGCTTTCTTT.